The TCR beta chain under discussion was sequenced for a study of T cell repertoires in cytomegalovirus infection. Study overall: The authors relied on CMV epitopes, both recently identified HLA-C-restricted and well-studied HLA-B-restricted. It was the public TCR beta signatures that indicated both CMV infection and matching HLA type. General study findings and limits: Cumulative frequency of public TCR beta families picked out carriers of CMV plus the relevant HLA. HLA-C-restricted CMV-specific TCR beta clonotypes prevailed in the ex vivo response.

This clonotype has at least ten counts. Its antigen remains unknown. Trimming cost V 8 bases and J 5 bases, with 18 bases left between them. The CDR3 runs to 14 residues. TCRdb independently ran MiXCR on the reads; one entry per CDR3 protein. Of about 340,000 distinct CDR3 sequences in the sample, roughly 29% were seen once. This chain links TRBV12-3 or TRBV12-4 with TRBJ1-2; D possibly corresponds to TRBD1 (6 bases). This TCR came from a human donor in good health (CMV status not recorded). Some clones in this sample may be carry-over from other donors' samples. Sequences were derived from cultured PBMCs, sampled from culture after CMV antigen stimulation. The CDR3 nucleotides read TGTGCCAGCGGAACAGGGACTGAACCTTATGGCTACACCTTC. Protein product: CASGTGTEPYGYTF.